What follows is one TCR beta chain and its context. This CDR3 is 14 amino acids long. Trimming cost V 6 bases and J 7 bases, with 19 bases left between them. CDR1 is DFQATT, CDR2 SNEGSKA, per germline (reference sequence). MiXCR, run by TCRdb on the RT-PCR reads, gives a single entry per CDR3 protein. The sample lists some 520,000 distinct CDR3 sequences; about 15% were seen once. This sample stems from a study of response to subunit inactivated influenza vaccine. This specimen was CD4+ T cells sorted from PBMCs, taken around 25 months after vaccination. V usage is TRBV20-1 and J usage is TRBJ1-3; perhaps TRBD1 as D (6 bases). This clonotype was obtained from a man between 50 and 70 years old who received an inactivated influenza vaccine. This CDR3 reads CSAPQQGSVNTIYF. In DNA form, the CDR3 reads TGCAGTGCCCCACAACAGGGATCAGTCAACACCATATATTTT.